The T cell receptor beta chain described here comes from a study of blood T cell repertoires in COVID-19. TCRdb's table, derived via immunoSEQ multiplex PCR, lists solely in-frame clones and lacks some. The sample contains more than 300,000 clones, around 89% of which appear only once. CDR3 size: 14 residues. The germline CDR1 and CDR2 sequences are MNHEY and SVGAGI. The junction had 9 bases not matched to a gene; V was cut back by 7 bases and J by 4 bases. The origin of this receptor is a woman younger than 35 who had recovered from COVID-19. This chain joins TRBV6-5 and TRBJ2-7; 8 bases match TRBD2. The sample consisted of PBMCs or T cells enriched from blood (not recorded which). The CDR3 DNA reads TGTGCCAGCAAAGCCGGGACTAGTGTTTACGAGCAGTACTTC. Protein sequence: CASKAGTSVYEQYF.